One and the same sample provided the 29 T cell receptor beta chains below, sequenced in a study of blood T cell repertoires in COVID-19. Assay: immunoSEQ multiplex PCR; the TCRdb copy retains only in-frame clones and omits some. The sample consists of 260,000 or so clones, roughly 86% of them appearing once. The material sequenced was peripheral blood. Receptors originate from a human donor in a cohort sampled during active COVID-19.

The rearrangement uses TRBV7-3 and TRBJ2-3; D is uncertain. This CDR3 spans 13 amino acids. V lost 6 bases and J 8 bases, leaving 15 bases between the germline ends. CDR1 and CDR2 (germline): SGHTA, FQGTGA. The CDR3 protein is CASSSNPGGTQYF. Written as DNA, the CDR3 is TGTGCCAGCAGTTCTAATCCCGGTGGTACGCAGTATTTT.

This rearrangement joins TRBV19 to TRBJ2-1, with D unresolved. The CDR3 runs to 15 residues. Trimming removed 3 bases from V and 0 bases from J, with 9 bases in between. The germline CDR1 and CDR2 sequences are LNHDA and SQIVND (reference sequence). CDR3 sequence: CASSMGRSSYNEQFF. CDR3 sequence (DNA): TGTGCCAGTAGTATGGGTAGGAGCTCCTACAATGAGCAGTTCTTC.

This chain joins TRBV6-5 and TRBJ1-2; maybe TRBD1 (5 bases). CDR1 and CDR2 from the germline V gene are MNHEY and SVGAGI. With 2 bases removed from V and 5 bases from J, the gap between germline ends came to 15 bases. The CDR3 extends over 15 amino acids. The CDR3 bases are TGTGCCAGCAGTTACGCCCCCAGGGAGGGATATGGCTACACCTTC. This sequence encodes CASSYAPREGYGYTF.

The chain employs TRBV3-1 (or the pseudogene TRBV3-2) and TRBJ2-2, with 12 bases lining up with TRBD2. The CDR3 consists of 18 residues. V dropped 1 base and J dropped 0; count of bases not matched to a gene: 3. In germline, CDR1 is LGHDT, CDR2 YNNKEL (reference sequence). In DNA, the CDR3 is TGTGCCAGCAGCCAAGGACTAGCGGGGGCCACGAACACCGGGGAGCTGTTTTTT. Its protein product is CASSQGLAGATNTGELFF.

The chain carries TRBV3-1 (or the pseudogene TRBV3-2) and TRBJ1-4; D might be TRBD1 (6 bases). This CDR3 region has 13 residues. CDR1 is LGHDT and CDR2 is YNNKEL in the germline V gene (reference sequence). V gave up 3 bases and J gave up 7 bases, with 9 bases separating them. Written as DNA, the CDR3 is TGTGCCAGCAGCCAGGGGGCTCGTGAAAAACTGTTTTTT. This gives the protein CASSQGAREKLFF.

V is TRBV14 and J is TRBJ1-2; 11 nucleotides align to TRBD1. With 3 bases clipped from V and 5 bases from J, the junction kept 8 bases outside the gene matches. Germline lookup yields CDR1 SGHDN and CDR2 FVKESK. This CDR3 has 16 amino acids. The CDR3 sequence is CASSHRAGTGGYGYTF. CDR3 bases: TGTGCCAGCAGCCACCGAGCCGGGACAGGGGGATATGGCTACACCTTC.

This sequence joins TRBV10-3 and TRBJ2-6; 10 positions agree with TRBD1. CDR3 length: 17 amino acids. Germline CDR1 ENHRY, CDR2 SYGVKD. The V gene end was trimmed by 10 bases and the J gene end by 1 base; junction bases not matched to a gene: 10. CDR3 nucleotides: TGTGCCACCAAACAGAGGACAGGGGGATCTGGGGCCAACGTCCTGACTTTC. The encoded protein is CATKQRTGGSGANVLTF.

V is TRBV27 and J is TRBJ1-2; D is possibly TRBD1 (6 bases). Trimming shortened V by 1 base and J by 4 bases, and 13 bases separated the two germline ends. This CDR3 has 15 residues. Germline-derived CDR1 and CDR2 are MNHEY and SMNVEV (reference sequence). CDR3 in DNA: TGTGCCAGCAGTTTATATACAGGGCGGGCCTATGGCTACACCTTC. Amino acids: CASSLYTGRAYGYTF.

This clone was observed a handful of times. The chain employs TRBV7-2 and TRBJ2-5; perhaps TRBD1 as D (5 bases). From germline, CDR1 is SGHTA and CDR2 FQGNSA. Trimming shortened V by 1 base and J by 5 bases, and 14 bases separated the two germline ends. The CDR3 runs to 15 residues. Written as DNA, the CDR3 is TGTGCCAGCAGCTTAGTCAGGGTGGGTGATGAGACCCAGTACTTC. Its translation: CASSLVRVGDETQYF.

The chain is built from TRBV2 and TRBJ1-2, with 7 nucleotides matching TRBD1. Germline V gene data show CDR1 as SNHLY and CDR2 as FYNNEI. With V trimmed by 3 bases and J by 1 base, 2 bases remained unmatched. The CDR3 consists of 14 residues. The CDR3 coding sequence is TGTGCCAGCAGTGACCACAGGGGTAACTATGGCTACACCTTC. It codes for CASSDHRGNYGYTF.

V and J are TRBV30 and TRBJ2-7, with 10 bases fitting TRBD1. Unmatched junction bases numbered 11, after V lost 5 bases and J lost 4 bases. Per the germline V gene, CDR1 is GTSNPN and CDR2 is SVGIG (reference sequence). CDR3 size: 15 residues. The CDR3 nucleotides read TGTGCCTGGGGTGAGCCGGGACAGGGGCGTTACGAGCAGTACTTC. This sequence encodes CAWGEPGQGRYEQYF.

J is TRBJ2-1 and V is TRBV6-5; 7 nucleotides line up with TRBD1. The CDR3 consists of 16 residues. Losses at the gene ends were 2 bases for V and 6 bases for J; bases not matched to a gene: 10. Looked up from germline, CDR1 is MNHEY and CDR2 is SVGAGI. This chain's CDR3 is CASSYGQGVLSNEQFF. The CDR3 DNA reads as TGTGCCAGCAGTTACGGGCAGGGGGTTTTATCCAATGAGCAGTTCTTC.

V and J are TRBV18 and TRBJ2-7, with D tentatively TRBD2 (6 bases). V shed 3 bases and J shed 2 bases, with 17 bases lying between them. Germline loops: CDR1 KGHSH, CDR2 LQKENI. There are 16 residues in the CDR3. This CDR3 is CASSPLASGHPYEQYF. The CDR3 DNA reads TGTGCCAGCTCACCGCTCGCGAGCGGGCACCCCTACGAGCAGTACTTC.

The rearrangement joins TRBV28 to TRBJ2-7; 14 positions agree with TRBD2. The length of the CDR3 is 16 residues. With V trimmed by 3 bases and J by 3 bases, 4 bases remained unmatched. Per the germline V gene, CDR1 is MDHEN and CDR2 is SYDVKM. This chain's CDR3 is CASSFGTSGRNYEQYF. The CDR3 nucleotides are TGTGCCAGCAGTTTTGGGACTAGCGGGAGAAACTACGAGCAGTACTTC.

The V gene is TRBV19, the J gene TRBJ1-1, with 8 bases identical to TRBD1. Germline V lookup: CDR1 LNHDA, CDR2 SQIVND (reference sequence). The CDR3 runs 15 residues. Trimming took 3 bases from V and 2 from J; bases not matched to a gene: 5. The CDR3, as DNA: TGTGCCAGTAGTATTCTTCAGGGGGCCAACACTGAAGCTTTCTTT. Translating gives CASSILQGANTEAFF.

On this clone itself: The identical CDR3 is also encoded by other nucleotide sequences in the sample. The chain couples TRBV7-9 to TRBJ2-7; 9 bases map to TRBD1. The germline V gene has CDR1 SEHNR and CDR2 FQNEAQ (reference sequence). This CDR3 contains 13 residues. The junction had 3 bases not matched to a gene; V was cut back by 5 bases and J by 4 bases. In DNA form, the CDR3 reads TGTGCCAGCAGCGGGACAGGGTCGTACGAGCAGTACTTC. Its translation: CASSGTGSYEQYF.

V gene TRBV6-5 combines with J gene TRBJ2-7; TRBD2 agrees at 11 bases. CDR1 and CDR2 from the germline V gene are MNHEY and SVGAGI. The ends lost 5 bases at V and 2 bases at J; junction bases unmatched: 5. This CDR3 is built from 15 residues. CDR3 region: CASSPLAGGTYEQYF. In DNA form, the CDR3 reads TGTGCCAGCAGTCCGCTAGCGGGAGGAACCTACGAGCAGTACTTC.

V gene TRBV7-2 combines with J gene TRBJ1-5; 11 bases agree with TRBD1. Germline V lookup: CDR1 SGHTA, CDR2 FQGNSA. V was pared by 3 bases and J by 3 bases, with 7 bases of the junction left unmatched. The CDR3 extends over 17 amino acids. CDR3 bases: TGTGCCAGCAGCTTTACACGGGACAGGGGGTACAATCAGCCCCAGCATTTT. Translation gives CASSFTRDRGYNQPQHF.

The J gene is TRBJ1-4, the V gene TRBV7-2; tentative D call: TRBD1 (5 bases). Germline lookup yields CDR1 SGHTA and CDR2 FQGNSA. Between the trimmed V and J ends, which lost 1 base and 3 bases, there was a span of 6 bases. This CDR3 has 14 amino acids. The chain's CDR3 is CASSLDRSNEKLFF. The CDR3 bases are TGTGCCAGCAGCTTAGACAGGTCTAATGAAAAACTGTTTTTT.

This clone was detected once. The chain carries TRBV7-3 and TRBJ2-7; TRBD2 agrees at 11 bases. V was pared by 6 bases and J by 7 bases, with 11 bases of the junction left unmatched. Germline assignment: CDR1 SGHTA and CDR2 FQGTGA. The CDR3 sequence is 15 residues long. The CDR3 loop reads CASSLPKLAGVEQYF. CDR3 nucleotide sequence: TGTGCCAGCAGTCTTCCCAAACTAGCGGGAGTTGAGCAGTACTTC.

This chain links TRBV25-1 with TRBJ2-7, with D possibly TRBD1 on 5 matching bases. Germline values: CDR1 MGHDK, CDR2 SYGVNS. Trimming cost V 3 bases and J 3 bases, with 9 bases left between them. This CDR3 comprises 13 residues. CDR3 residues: CASSEGQFYEQYF. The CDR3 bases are TGTGCCAGCAGTGAGGGGCAATTCTACGAGCAGTACTTC.

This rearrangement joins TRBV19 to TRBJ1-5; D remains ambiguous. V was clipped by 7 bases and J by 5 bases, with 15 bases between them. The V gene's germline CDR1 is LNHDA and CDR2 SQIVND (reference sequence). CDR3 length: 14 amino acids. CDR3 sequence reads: CASKAVWGDQPQHF. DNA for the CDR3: TGTGCCAGTAAAGCGGTTTGGGGAGATCAGCCCCAGCATTTT.

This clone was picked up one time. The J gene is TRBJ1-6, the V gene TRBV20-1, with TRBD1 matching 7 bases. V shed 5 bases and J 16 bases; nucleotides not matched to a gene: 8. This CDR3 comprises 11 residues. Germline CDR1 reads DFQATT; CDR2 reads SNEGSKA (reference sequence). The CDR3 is CSAGSRDRLHF. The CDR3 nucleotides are TGCAGTGCTGGGAGCAGGGACAGACTCCACTTT.

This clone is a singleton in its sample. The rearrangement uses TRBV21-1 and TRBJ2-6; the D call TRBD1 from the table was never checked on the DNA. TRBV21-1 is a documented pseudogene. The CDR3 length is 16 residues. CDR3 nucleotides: TGTGCCAGCAGCTCCTGGCAGGGTTCGGGGGCCAACGTCCTGACTTTC. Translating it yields CASSSWQGSGANVLTF.

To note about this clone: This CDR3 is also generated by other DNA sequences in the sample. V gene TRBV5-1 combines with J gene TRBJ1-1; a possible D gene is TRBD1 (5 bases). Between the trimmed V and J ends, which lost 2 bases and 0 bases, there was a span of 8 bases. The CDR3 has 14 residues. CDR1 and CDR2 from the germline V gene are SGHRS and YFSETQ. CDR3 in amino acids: CASSLDRLNTEAFF. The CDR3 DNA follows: TGCGCCAGCAGCTTAGACAGATTGAACACTGAAGCTTTCTTT.

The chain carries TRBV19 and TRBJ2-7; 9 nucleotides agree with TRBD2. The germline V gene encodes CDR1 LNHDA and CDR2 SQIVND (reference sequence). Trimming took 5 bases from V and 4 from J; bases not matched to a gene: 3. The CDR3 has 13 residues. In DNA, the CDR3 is TGTGCCAGTAGTCTGAGCGGGAGGTACGAGCAGTACTTC. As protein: CASSLSGRYEQYF.

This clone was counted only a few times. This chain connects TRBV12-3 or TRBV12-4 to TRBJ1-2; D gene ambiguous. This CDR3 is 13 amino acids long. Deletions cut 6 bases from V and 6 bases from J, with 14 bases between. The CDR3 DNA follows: TGTGCCAGCAGGACGCTAATCCAGGATGGCTACACCTTC. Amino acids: CASRTLIQDGYTF.

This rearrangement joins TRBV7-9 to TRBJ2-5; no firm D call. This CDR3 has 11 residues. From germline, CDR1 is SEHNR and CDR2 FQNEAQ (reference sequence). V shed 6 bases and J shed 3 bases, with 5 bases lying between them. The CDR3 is CASSSKETQYF. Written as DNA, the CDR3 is TGTGCCAGCAGTTCCAAAGAGACCCAGTACTTC. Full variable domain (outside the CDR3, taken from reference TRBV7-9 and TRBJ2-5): DTGVSQNPRHKITKRGQNVTFRCDPISEHNRLYWYRQTLGQGPEFLTYFQNEAQLEKSRLLSDRFSAERPKGSFSTLEIQRTEQGDSAMYLCASSSKETQYFGPGTRLLVL.

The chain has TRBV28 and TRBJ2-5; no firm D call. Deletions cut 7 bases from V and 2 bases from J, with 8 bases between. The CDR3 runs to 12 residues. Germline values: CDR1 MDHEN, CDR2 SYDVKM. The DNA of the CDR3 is TGTGCCAGCACGGTCCAACAAGAGACCCAGTACTTC. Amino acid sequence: CASTVQQETQYF.